This TCR beta chain is from a study of tumour-infiltrating T cells in Burkitt lymphoma. Study as a whole: Survival, overall and progression-free, tracked with productive clonality.

The J segment lost 7 bases and the V segment lost 1 base, leaving 0 bases of the junction unmatched. The germline V gene has CDR1 SGHDN and CDR2 FVKESK. The CDR3 contains 14 residues. Using immunoSEQ multiplex PCR, the repertoire was profiled, and TCRdb retains in-frame clones only, with some absent. The data show 14,000 or so clones, with around 30% seen just once and more than 5.5% held by the top ten. This sequence originates from a human donor with diffuse large B-cell lymphoma. The V call is TRBV14, the J call TRBJ2-1; 11 bases are shared with TRBD2. The sequenced material came from tumor tissue. Here the CDR3 DNA reads TGTGCCAGCAGCCAAGGGACTAGCGGGAATGAGCAGTTCTTC. As protein: CASSQGTSGNEQFF. The whole variable domain, remainder taken from reference TRBV14 and TRBJ2-1, is EAGVTQFPSHSVIEKGQTVTLRCDPISGHDNLYWYRRVMGKEIKFLLHFVKESKQDESGMPNNRFLAERTGGTYSTLKVQPAELEDSGVYFCASSQGTSGNEQFFGPGTRLTVL.